The sequence of this TCR beta chain was determined in a study of blood T cells in healthy people across ages. The use of a sample-barcoded 5' primer and a J-beta primer mix characterized a second PCR of about 7 to 12 cycles. A single record per CDR3 protein comes from TCRdb applying MiXCR to the 5' RACE reads. This table holds 1.4 million or so distinct CDR3 sequences, 40% to 45% found once. This CDR3 contains 15 residues. V was clipped by 6 bases and J by 8 bases; unmatched bases: 7. The germline gives CDR1 SNHLY, CDR2 FYNNEI. This clonotype was sampled from a woman between 18 and 29 years old in good health. The sequenced sample was blood. The rearrangement joins TRBV2 to TRBJ2-1; 13 nucleotides line up with TRBD2. Here the CDR3 reads CASRPGTSGVDEQFF. Written as DNA, the CDR3 is TGTGCCAGCAGACCCGGGACTAGCGGGGTGGATGAGCAGTTCTTC.